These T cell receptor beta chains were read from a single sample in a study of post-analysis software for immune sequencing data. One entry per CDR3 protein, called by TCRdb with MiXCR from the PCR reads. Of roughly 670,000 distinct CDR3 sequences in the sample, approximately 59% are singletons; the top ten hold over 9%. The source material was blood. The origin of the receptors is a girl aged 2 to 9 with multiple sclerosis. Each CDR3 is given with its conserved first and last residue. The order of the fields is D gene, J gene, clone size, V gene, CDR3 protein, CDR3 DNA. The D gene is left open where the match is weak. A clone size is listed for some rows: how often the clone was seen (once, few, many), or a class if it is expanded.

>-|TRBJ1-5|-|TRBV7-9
CASSPTQPQHF
TGTGCCAGCAGCCCCACCCAGCCCCAGCATTTT
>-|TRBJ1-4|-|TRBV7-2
CASSPPGGSNEKLFF
TGTGCCAGCAGCCCCCCAGGAGGGTCTAATGAAAAACTGTTTTTT
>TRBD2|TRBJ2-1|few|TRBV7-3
CASSLRSGGSYNEQFF
TGTGCCAGCAGCTTAAGGAGCGGGGGCTCCTACAATGAGCAGTTCTTC
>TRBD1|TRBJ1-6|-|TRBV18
CASSPLGQGGESPLHF
TGTGCCAGCTCACCCTTAGGACAGGGGGGGGAATCACCCCTCCACTTT
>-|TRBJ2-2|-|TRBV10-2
CASREGLSGELFF
TGCGCCAGCAGGGAAGGACTATCCGGGGAGCTGTTTTTT
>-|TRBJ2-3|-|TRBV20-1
CSARDGGYTDTQYF
TGCAGTGCTAGAGATGGAGGTTACACAGATACGCAGTATTTT
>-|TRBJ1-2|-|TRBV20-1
CSARVDSYGYTF
TGCAGTGCTAGAGTGGACAGCTATGGCTACACCTTC
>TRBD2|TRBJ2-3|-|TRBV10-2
CASISGTSGFTDTQYF
TGCGCCAGCATTTCCGGGACTAGCGGCTTCACAGATACGCAGTATTTT
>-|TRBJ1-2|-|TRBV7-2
CASSEGGAGYYNYGYTF
TGTGCCAGCAGCGAGGGTGGGGCAGGATATTATAACTATGGCTACACCTTC
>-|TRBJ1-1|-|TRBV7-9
CASSQPDRNTEAFF
TGTGCCAGCAGCCAACCCGACAGGAACACTGAAGCTTTCTTT
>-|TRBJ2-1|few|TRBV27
CASSFLGRADEQFF
TGTGCCAGCAGTTTCCTAGGTCGGGCCGATGAGCAGTTCTTC
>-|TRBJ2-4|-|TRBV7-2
CASSTDRRRENIQYF
TGTGCCAGCAGCACCGACAGGCGGAGGGAGAACATTCAGTACTTC
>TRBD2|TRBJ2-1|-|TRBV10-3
CATALAGGNNEQFF
TGTGCCACCGCTCTAGCGGGAGGGAACAATGAGCAGTTCTTC
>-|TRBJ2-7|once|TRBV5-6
CASSPASQHEQYF
TGTGCCAGCAGCCCCGCCTCGCAACACGAGCAGTACTTC
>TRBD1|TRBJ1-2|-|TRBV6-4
CASSDPGQGRRGHTF
TGTGCCAGCAGTGACCCGGGACAGGGTCGGAGAGGCCACACCTTC
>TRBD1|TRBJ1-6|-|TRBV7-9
CASSFYPGQNNSPLHF
TGTGCCAGCAGCTTCTATCCGGGACAGAATAATTCACCCCTCCACTTT
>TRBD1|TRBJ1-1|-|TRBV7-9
CAISTGGFSEAFF
TGTGCCATTTCGACAGGGGGGTTCAGTGAAGCTTTCTTT
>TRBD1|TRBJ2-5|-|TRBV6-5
CASSLRDRGVWWYF
TGTGCCAGCAGCCTCCGGGACAGGGGTGTTTGGTGGTACTTC
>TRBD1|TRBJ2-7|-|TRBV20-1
CSAPGQGGQTYEQYF
TGCAGTGCCCCGGGACAGGGCGGGCAGACCTACGAGCAGTACTTC
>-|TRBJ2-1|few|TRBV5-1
CARTGEGEQFF
TGCGCCAGGACAGGTGAGGGTGAGCAGTTCTTC
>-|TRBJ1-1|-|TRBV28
CASSFPPNTEAFF
TGTGCCAGCAGTTTTCCCCCGAACACTGAAGCTTTCTTT
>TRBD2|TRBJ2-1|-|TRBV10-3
CAISESTGLAGVKEQFF
TGTGCCATCAGTGAGTCAACGGGTCTAGCGGGAGTAAAAGAGCAGTTCTTC
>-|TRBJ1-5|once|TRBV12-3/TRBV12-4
CASTPTGSWSNQPQHF
TGTGCCAGCACCCCCACAGGGTCGTGGAGCAATCAGCCCCAGCATTTT
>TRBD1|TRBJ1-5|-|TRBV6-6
CASRLGQGEHQPQHF
TGTGCCAGCAGGCTTGGACAGGGGGAGCATCAGCCCCAGCATTTT
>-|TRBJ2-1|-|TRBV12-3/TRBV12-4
CASSFGGPKYNEQFF
TGTGCCAGCAGTTTCGGCGGGCCGAAATACAATGAGCAGTTCTTC
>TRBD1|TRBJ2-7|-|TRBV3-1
CASSHTTGGNAHEQYF
TGTGCCAGCAGCCACACTACAGGGGGTAATGCCCACGAGCAGTACTTC